This T cell receptor beta chain was documented in a study of CXCR3-negative and CXCR3-positive naive CD8 T cells. Study overall: Per-library TRB read counts averaged about 1.5 +/- 0.3 million, adding up to about 150 million in total. Study results and caveats: CXCR3-positive naive cells carried more hydrophobic TRB CDR3s than CXCR3-negative naive cells did. Naive subsets showed comparable surface CD5, and TCR interaction strength was also inferred from TRB CDR3 physicochemistry.

Libraries were UMI-labeled 5' RACE TRB cDNA. TCRdb reprocessed the 5' RACE reads and keeps a single row for each CDR3 protein, giving no DNA. The ten most abundant clones cover 0.82% of a sample with 85,000 to 90,000 distinct CDR3 sequences. A word on this clonotype: The antigen is unknown.

CDR1 and CDR2 (germline): LNHNV, YYDKDF (reference sequence). This CDR3 spans 11 amino acids. At around 300,000 cells each, triplicate sorts were carried out for each CD8+ T cell subset. Naive CD8+ T lymphocytes were specified as CD45RO-CCR7+CD27+CD95-. The sequencing input was naive CXCR3+ CD8+ T cells from blood. Documented subset: CD45RO-CCR7+CD27+CD95- naive CD8+ T cells expressing CXCR3 (TNR3+). The chain has TRBV15 and TRBJ2-2. The clonotype was recovered from a human donor in good health. Some clones in this sample may be carry-over from other donors' samples. The CDR3 spells CATKATGELFF.